This T cell receptor beta chain is from a study of T cells after yellow fever vaccination. Study as a whole: Preparation used SMART-Seq v4 Ultra Low Input for the low-cell-number fractions. Findings and caveats of the study: Abundant bulk-derived clonotypes could contaminate FACS-sorted repertoires. Booster sampling recovered most clones from primary vaccination (nearly 98% CD4, approximately 90% CD8). Researchers noted that a small share of clonotypes showed up in both CD4 and CD8 compartments.

This clonotype was observed a few times. As yet, its antigen is unknown. TCRdb independently ran MiXCR on the 5' RACE reads; one entry per CDR3 protein. The sample yields under 500,000 distinct CDR3 sequences, around 20% seen once. This sequence originates from a man aged 18 to 30 who received the YFV17D yellow fever vaccine. Sample: PBMCs, taken before the yellow fever booster vaccination.

CDR3 DNA: TGCGCCAGCAGCCAAGGGACTAGAGGCACCGGGGAGCTGTTTTTT. It encodes CASSQGTRGTGELFF. The chain couples TRBV4-1 to TRBJ2-2; 7 bases agree with TRBD2. The V gene's germline CDR1 is MGHRA and CDR2 YSYEKL. The J segment lost 4 bases and the V segment lost 1 base, leaving 3 bases of the junction unmatched. The CDR3 is 15 residues long.